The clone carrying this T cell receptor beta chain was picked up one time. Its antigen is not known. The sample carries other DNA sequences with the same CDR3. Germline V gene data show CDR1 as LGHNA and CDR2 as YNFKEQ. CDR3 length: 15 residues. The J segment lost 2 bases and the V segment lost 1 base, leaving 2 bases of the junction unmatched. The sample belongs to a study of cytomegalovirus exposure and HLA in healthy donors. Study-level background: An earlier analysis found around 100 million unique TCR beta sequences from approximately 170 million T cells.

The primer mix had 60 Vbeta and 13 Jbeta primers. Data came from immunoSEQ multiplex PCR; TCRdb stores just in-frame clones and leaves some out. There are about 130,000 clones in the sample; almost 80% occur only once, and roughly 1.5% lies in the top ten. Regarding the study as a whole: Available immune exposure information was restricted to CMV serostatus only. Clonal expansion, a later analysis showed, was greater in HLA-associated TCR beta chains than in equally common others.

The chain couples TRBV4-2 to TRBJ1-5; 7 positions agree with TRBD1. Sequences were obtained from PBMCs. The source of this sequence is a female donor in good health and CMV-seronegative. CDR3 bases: TGTGCCAGCAGCCAAGGGACAGGTGGCAATCAGCCCCAGCATTTT. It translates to CASSQGTGGNQPQHF.